In this sample, the clone carrying this TCR beta chain turned up a few times. The data derive from a study of blood T cells in healthy people across ages. Across the whole study: There was about one barcoded beta molecule captured by template switching per two T cells.

Primers used in a second PCR of about 6 to 11 cycles were a sample-barcoded 5' primer and a J-beta primer mix. TCRdb recomputed calls from the 5' RACE reads with MiXCR, one row per CDR3 protein. The data contain 650,000 to 950,000 distinct CDR3 sequences, under 55% of them singletons. CDR1 is DFQATT, CDR2 SNEGSKA, per germline (reference sequence). CDR3 length: 16 amino acids. V shed 5 bases, J shed 0 bases, and the junction held 10 bases outside the gene matches. The V gene is TRBV20-1, the J gene TRBJ2-4; 7 bases are shared with TRBD1. The sample was blood. The clonotype originates from a man aged 60 to 75 in good health. The CDR3 DNA is TGCAGTGCTTGGGACAGAGCCGTACTAGCCAAAAACATTCAGTACTTC. Translating gives CSAWDRAVLAKNIQYF.